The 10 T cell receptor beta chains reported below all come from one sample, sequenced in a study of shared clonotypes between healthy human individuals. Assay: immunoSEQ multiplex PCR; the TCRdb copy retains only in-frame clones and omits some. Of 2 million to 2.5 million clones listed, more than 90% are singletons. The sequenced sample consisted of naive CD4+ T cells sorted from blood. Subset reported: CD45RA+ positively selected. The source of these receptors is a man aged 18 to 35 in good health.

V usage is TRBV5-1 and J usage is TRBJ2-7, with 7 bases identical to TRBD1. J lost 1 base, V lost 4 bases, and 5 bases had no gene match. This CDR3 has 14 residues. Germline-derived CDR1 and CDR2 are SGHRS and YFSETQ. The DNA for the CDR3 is TGCGCCAGCAGCGTTCGACAGGGATCCTACGAGCAGTACTTC. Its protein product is CASSVRQGSYEQYF.

For the CDR3, the DNA is TGTGCCAGCAGCCTAGTTGGGGGCGCATTTGAAAAACTGTTTTTT. This gives the protein CASSLVGGAFEKLFF. V and J are TRBV7-6 and TRBJ1-4; maybe TRBD1 (6 bases). Between the trimmed V and J ends, which lost 5 bases and 7 bases, there was a span of 17 bases. This CDR3 spans 15 amino acids. CDR1 and CDR2 (germline): SGHVS, FNYEAQ.

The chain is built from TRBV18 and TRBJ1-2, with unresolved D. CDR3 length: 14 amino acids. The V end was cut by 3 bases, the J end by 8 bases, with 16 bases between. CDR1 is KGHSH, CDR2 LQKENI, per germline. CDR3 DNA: TGTGCCAGCTCACCCCCGATGGGCGCACGCGGCTACACCTTC. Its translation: CASSPPMGARGYTF.

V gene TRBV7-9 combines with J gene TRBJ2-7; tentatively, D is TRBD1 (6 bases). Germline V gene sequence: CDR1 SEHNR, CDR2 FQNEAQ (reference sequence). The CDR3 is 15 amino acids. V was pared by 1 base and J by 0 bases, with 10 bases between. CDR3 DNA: TGTGCCAGCAGCTTAGTGGGACACGTCTCCTACGAGCAGTACTTC. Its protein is CASSLVGHVSYEQYF. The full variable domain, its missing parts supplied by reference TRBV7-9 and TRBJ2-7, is DTGVSQNPRHKITKRGQNVTFRCDPISEHNRLYWYRQTLGQGPEFLTYFQNEAQLEKSRLLSDRFSAERPKGSFSTLEIQRTEQGDSAMYLCASSLVGHVSYEQYFGPGTRLTVT.

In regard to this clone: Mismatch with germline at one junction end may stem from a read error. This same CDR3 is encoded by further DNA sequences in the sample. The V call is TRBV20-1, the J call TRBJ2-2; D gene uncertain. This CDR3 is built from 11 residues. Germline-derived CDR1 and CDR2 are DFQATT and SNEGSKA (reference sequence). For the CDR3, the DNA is TGCAGCGCTACGAACACCGGGGAGCTGTTTTTT. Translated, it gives CSATNTGELFF.

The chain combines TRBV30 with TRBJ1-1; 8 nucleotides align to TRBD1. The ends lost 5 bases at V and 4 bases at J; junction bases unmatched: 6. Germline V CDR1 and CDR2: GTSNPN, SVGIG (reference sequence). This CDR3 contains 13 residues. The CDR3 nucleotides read TGTGCCTGGGAGCCAGGGGGCGGCACTGAAGCTTTCTTT. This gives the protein CAWEPGGGTEAFF.

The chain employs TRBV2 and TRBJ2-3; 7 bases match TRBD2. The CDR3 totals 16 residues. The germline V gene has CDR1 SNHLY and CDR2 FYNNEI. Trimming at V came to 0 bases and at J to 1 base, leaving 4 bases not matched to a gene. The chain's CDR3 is CASSEAQRGGTDTQYF. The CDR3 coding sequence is TGTGCCAGCAGTGAAGCCCAACGGGGGGGCACAGATACGCAGTATTTT.

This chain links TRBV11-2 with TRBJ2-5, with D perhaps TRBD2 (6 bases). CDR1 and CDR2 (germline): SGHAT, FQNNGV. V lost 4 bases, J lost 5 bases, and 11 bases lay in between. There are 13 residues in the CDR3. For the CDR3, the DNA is TGTGCCAGCAGCTCGGGGGTAGGGGAGACCCAGTACTTC. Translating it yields CASSSGVGETQYF. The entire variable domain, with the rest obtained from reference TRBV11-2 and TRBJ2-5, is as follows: EAGVAQSPRYKIIEKRQSVAFWCNPISGHATLYWYQQILGQGPKLLIQFQNNGVVDDSQLPKDRFSAERLKGVDSTLKIQPAKLEDSAVYLCASSSGVGETQYFGPGTRLLVL.

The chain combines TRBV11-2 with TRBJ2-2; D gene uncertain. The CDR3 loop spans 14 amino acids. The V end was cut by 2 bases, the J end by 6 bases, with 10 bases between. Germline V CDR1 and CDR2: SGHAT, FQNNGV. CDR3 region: CASSLFRPAGELFF. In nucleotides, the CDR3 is TGTGCCAGCAGCTTATTCCGGCCCGCCGGGGAGCTGTTTTTT.

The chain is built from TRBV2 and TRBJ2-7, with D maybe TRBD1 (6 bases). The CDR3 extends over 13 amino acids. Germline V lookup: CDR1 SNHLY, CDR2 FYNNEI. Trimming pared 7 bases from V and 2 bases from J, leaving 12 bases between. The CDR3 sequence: CASTTGVTYEQYF. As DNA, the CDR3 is TGTGCCAGCACGACAGGAGTGACCTACGAGCAGTACTTC. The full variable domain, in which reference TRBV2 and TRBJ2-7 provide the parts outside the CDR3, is EPEVTQTPSHQVTQMGQEVILRCVPISNHLYFYWYRQILGQKVEFLVSFYNNEISEKSEIFDDQFSVERPDGSNFTLKIRSTKLEDSAMYFCASTTGVTYEQYFGPGTRLTVT.